A selection of T cell receptor beta chains follows, all from one sample in a study of identical twins. One entry per CDR3 protein, called by TCRdb with MiXCR from the 5' RACE reads. The repertoire holds a few hundred thousand distinct CDR3 sequences, with over 9.5% as singletons. Sample: memory T cells sorted from blood. Receptors were obtained from a man in his fifties or sixties in good health. The CDR3 runs from the conserved cysteine through the conserved F or W. D genes are given only for firm matches. For some rows the clone size is stated as once, few or many, or as a class when expanded; others skip it.

D | J | V | size | CDR3 | DNA
TRBD2 | TRBJ2-2 | TRBV6-2/TRBV6-3 | few | CASRHKTSANTGELFF | TGTGCCAGCAGACATAAGACTAGCGCGAACACCGGGGAGCTGTTTTTT
TRBD2 | TRBJ2-6 | TRBV10-3 | NA | CAISSEAGGPGGANVLTF | TGTGCCATCAGCTCCGAGGCGGGAGGGCCGGGAGGGGCCAACGTCCTGACTTTC
TRBD2 | TRBJ2-2 | TRBV20-1 | many | CSATRLAENTGELFF | TGCAGTGCCACAAGACTAGCGGAGAACACCGGGGAGCTGTTTTTT
NA | TRBJ2-5 | TRBV2 | few | CASVGGAQETQYF | TGTGCCAGCGTAGGGGGGGCCCAAGAGACCCAGTACTTC
NA | TRBJ1-6 | TRBV4-2 | NA | CASSQEENSYNSPLHF | TGTGCCAGCAGCCAAGAAGAAAACTCCTATAATTCACCCCTCCACTTT
NA | TRBJ1-1 | TRBV6-2/TRBV6-3 | NA | CASSERTANTEAFF | TGTGCCAGCAGCGAAAGGACGGCGAACACTGAAGCTTTCTTT
TRBD1 | TRBJ1-2 | TRBV20-1 | many | CSATSDRAGGYTF | TGCAGTGCTACCTCCGACAGGGCTGGTGGCTACACCTTC
TRBD1 | TRBJ1-4 | TRBV10-3 | NA | CAIKSQGNEKLFF | TGTGCCATTAAATCACAGGGGAATGAAAAACTGTTTTTT
NA | TRBJ1-2 | TRBV5-1 | NA | CASSLLTGLGYGYTF | TGCGCCAGCAGCTTACTAACAGGGTTGGGCTATGGCTACACCTTC
TRBD2 | TRBJ2-7 | TRBV7-2 | many | CASSIQLAGAHEQYF | TGTGCCAGCAGCATTCAACTAGCGGGAGCCCACGAGCAGTACTTC
TRBD2 | TRBJ2-1 | TRBV20-1 | NA | CSARAPQGLAGAARDEQFF | TGCAGTGCTAGAGCTCCTCAGGGACTAGCGGGGGCCGCTAGGGATGAGCAGTTCTTC
TRBD2 | TRBJ2-1 | TRBV4-2 | many | CASSQDLAGSYNEQFF | TGTGCCAGCAGCCAGGATCTAGCGGGCTCCTACAATGAGCAGTTCTTC
TRBD1 | TRBJ2-1 | TRBV6-1 | NA | CASSEWDRVSYNEQFF | TGTGCCAGCAGTGAGTGGGACAGGGTATCCTACAATGAGCAGTTCTTC
NA | TRBJ2-7 | TRBV11-2 | NA | CASRTLRGSSYEQYF | TGTGCCAGCAGGACGCTACGGGGGAGCTCCTACGAGCAGTACTTC
NA | TRBJ2-6 | TRBV12-3/TRBV12-4 | NA | CASSFQTGANVLTF | TGTGCCAGCAGTTTCCAAACTGGGGCCAACGTCCTGACTTTC
TRBD1 | TRBJ1-1 | TRBV4-3 | NA | CASSRLTGFSEAFF | TGCGCCAGCAGCCGGTTGACAGGGTTTAGTGAAGCTTTCTTT
NA | TRBJ2-3 | TRBV6-2/TRBV6-3 | many | CASSRTGTGTQYF | TGTGCCAGCAGTCGTACAGGGACCGGGACGCAGTATTTT
NA | TRBJ1-1 | TRBV7-2 | few | CASSLIGNTEAFF | TGTGCCAGCAGCTTAATAGGGAACACTGAAGCTTTCTTT
TRBD1 | TRBJ1-2 | TRBV4-1 | many | CASSQVVQGAGYGYTF | TGCGCCAGCAGCCAAGTAGTCCAGGGGGCTGGCTATGGCTACACCTTC
TRBD1 | TRBJ2-2 | TRBV4-2 | many | CASSRPGQGIGELFF | TGTGCCAGCAGCCGACCGGGACAGGGGATCGGGGAGCTGTTTTTT
NA | TRBJ2-3 | TRBV30 | many | CAWSVRSRGISTDTQYF | TGTGCCTGGAGTGTTCGATCTCGGGGGATCAGCACAGATACGCAGTATTTT
NA | TRBJ2-5 | TRBV7-2 | many | CASSPRASPGETQYF | TGTGCCAGCAGCCCGAGGGCATCTCCGGGAGAGACCCAGTACTTC
NA | TRBJ2-7 | TRBV20-1 | few | CSARDLGLPYEQYF | TGCAGTGCTAGAGATCTCGGACTACCATACGAGCAGTACTTC
NA | TRBJ2-5 | TRBV6-2/TRBV6-3 | many | CASQATLQETQYF | TGTGCCAGCCAGGCCACCTTACAAGAGACCCAGTACTTC
TRBD2 | TRBJ2-5 | TRBV7-2 | NA | CASSPGTSGRAGETQYF | TGTGCCAGCAGCCCGGGGACTAGCGGGAGGGCCGGAGAGACCCAGTACTTC
NA | TRBJ2-2 | TRBV4-3 | few | CASSQGDSNTGELFF | TGCGCCAGCAGCCAAGGGGACTCTAACACCGGGGAGCTGTTTTTT
NA | TRBJ2-7 | TRBV10-3 | many | CAISVDRTGAYEQYF | TGTGCCATCAGTGTTGACAGAACGGGGGCCTACGAGCAGTACTTC
TRBD2 | TRBJ2-2 | TRBV6-2/TRBV6-3 | NA | CASRRGTSGRGTGELFF | TGTGCCAGCAGGAGGGGTACTAGCGGGAGAGGGACCGGGGAGCTGTTTTTT
TRBD2 | TRBJ2-1 | TRBV18 | few | CASSPPNRLAGGYNEQFF | TGTGCCAGCTCACCACCGAATCGACTAGCGGGGGGATACAATGAGCAGTTCTTC
TRBD1 | TRBJ1-5 | TRBV28 | NA | CASNLPAAGGTPQHF | TGTGCCAGCAATCTTCCAGCGGCAGGGGGGACTCCCCAGCATTTT
TRBD1 | TRBJ2-1 | TRBV12-3/TRBV12-4 | NA | CASSTFTGEPNEQFF | TGTGCCAGCAGCACATTCACAGGGGAGCCCAATGAGCAGTTCTTC
TRBD2 | TRBJ2-3 | TRBV20-1 | few | CSARDTLAGVGDLQYF | TGCAGTGCTAGAGATACCCTAGCGGGAGTGGGAGATCTGCAGTATTTT
TRBD1 | TRBJ1-2 | TRBV5-1 | many | CASRQGTASNYGYTF | TGCGCCAGCAGGCAGGGGACAGCAAGTAACTATGGCTACACCTTC
NA | TRBJ2-1 | TRBV20-1 | many | CSAWTLDNEQFF | TGCAGTGCTTGGACCCTCGACAATGAGCAGTTCTTC
TRBD1 | TRBJ2-3 | TRBV2 | NA | CASRQGPRTDTQYF | TGTGCCAGCAGACAGGGGCCACGCACAGATACGCAGTATTTT
NA | TRBJ1-1 | TRBV24-1 | many | CATSADTQDTEAFF | TGTGCCACCAGTGCGGATACTCAGGACACTGAAGCTTTCTTT
TRBD2 | TRBJ2-2 | TRBV5-5 | few | CASSFLLLAGGNTGELFF | TGTGCCAGCAGCTTTCTGTTGCTAGCGGGGGGAAACACCGGGGAGCTGTTTTTT
NA | TRBJ1-2 | TRBV6-5 | many | CASSYGTPDGYTF | TGTGCCAGCAGTTACGGGACCCCGGATGGCTACACCTTC
NA | TRBJ2-3 | TRBV12-3/TRBV12-4 | few | CASSFRDTQYF | TGTGCCAGCAGTTTTAGAGATACGCAGTATTTT
NA | TRBJ2-4 | TRBV18 | NA | CASSPERVLAKNIQYF | TGTGCCAGCTCACCCGAAAGGGTGCTAGCCAAAAACATTCAGTACTTC
TRBD1 | TRBJ1-4 | TRBV28 | NA | CASSATGFEKLFF | TGTGCCAGCAGTGCGACAGGGTTTGAAAAACTGTTTTTT
NA | TRBJ2-1 | TRBV27 | NA | CASSYRGKRDLSSYNEQFF | TGTGCCAGCAGTTATCGCGGGAAGAGGGACTTGAGCTCCTACAATGAGCAGTTCTTC
TRBD2 | TRBJ2-3 | TRBV7-2 | many | CASSLRLAGSTDTQYF | TGCGCCAGCAGCTTACGACTAGCGGGGAGCACAGATACGCAGTATTTT
NA | TRBJ2-7 | TRBV7-2 | few | CASSKDRYEQYF | TGTGCCAGCAGCAAAGACAGATACGAGCAGTACTTC
NA | TRBJ2-5 | TRBV7-9 | NA | CASSLSPHTETQYF | TGTGCCAGCAGCTTAAGTCCACATACGGAGACCCAGTACTTC
NA | TRBJ1-1 | TRBV19 | NA | CATRLGANTEAFF | TGTGCCACCCGTCTAGGTGCGAACACTGAAGCTTTCTTT
TRBD2 | TRBJ2-5 | TRBV6-2/TRBV6-3 | few | CASIGLAGGQGQETQYF | TGTGCCAGCATCGGACTAGCGGGAGGACAGGGACAAGAGACCCAGTACTTC
NA | TRBJ1-1 | TRBV12-3/TRBV12-4 | NA | CASSLRQGMNTEAFF | TGTGCCAGCAGTTTAAGGCAGGGCATGAACACTGAAGCTTTCTTT
NA | TRBJ1-2 | TRBV7-9 | many | CASSPSTVPYYGYTF | TGTGCCAGCAGCCCAAGCACAGTTCCCTACTATGGCTACACCTTC
TRBD2 | TRBJ2-5 | TRBV12-3/TRBV12-4 | many | CASSPLAGGEETQYF | TGTGCCAGCAGTCCCCTTGCGGGAGGCGAAGAGACCCAGTACTTC
NA | TRBJ2-5 | TRBV7-2 | few | CASSLAVGSQETQYF | TGTGCCAGCAGCTTAGCAGTTGGCTCCCAAGAGACCCAGTACTTC
NA | TRBJ2-3 | TRBV5-1 | many | CASTTDGHRTDTQYF | TGCGCCAGCACCACGGACGGACACCGCACAGATACGCAGTATTTT
NA | TRBJ2-2 | TRBV20-1 | few | CSARVGKYTGELFF | TGCAGTGCTAGAGTCGGGAAATACACCGGGGAGCTGTTTTTT
NA | TRBJ2-1 | TRBV19 | many | CASSIRLQSSYNEQFF | TGTGCCAGTAGTATCAGGCTCCAGAGCTCCTACAATGAGCAGTTCTTC
NA | TRBJ2-1 | TRBV18 | few | CASSPLTNEQFF | TGTGCCAGCTCACCCCTAACCAATGAGCAGTTCTTC